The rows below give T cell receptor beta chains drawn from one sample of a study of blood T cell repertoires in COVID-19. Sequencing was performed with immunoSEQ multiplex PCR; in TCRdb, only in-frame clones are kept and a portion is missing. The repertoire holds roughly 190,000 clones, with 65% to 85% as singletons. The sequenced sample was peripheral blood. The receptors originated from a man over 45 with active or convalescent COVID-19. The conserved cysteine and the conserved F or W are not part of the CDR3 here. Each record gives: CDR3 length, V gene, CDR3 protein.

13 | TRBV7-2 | ASSLKRRTQETQY
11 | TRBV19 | ASKQQGADGYT
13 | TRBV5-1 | ASSLAGKIGTEAF
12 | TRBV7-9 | ASSRGGQGYEQY
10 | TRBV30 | AWSPRGEDAF
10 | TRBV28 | ASNTGPETQY
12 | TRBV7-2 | ASSLAGRNTEAF
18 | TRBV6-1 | ASSDPYRGRASGELYEQY
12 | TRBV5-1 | ASSLEQGSSPLH
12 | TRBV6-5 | ASRSGRAANEQF
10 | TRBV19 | ASSIRGYEAF
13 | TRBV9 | ASSVRPGVQETQY
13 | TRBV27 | ASSPSQAFGETQY
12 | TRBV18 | ASSLDSMNTEAF
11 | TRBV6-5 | ASSPVLSYGYT
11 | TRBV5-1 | ASSLERDSPLH
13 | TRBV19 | ASRRLAGRQETQY
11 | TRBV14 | ASSQTQRTEAF
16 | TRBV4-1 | ASSQDMVQGARGEKLF
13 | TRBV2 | ASSENGGGSYEQY
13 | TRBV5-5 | ASSGPGTGNYEQY
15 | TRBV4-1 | ASSQDFRRAGAHGYT
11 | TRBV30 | AWEGRFVTEAF
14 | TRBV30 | AWSVLLASASAEQF
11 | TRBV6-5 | ASVSGQIWTQY
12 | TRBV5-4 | ASSPIGAKNIQY
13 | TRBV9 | ASSVNGGPGNTIY
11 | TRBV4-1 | ASSQVTGEPRY
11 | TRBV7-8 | ASSLQGGTEAF
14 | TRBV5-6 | ASSYVSGGLVEGYT
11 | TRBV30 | AWREDGTYEQY
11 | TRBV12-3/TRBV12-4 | ASNSQSNTEAF
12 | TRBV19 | ASSPSDTTYGYT
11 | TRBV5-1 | ASSVGQGLEAF
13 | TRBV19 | ASSMSDRGPWGYT
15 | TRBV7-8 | ASSPLTGQGAGTEAF
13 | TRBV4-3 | ASSPQGDTMGEQF
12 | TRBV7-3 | ASSYGLNSYEQY
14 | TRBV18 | ASSYSTGGQGTEAF
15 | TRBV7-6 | ASSLKIGPGQGYEQY
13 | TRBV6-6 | ASSLRQGDVQPQH
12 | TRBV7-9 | ASSLWGRGTEAF
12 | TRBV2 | ASSAELGGEKLF
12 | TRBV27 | ASSYQGGGYEQY
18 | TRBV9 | ASSVEGTGALVKTGNTIY
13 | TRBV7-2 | ASSRRTGRTGELF
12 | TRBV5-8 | ASSLGTAGYIQY
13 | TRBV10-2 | ASVPRWRSNQPQH
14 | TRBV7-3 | ASSLNGPVGTGELF
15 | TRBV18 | ASSPYTRGPSLNGYT
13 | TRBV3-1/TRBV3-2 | ASRPPGGLDSPLH
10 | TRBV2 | ASRERGDTQY
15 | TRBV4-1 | ASSQARLAGGLYEQY